This T cell receptor (beta chain) was identified during a study of a mutant IDH1 vaccine in newly diagnosed glioma. Looking at the study overall: Initiation of the vaccine course occurred 4-6 weeks after radiotherapy alone, or alongside temozolomide cycles. The study's findings and limits: Whatever changes occurred in top peripheral T cell clonotypes seemed unrelated to pseudoprogression.

TCRdb's table, derived via immunoSEQ multiplex PCR, lists solely in-frame clones and lacks some. The sample lists about 84,000 clones; 75% to 90% were seen once. With regard to this clone: What it binds is not known.

Specified time point: week 47, end of study. Doses of 300 ug of mutant IDH1 20-mer peptide were given with topical imiquimod. Across weeks 1, 3, 5, 7, 11, 15, 19 and 23, patients received a vaccination each time, eight in all. Tumors from donors were new WHO grade 3 or 4 IDH1-mutant astrocytomas with ATRX loss. The CDR3 spans 13 residues. Germline V lookup: CDR1 MDHEN, CDR2 SYDVKM. Trimming pared 5 bases from V and 1 base from J, leaving 9 bases between. The origin of this receptor is a man aged 40-55 years with glioma. The input for sequencing was PBMCs, taken from a glioma patient whose treatment included an IDH1 peptide vaccine. The V and J genes are TRBV28 and TRBJ2-7, with TRBD1 as a possible D gene (6 bases). CDR3 DNA: TGTGCCAGCAGTCACAGGGATTCCTACGAGCAGTACTTC. It codes for CASSHRDSYEQYF.